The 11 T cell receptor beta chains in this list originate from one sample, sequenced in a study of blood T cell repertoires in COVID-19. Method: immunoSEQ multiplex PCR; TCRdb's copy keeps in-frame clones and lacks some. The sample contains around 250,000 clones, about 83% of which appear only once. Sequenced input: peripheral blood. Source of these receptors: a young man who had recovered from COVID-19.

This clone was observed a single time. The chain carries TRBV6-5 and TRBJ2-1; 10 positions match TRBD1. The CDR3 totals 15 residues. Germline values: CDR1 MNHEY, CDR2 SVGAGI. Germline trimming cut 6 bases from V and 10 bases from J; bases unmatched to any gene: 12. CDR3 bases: TGTGCCAGCAGGCGCCTGGGACAGGGGACCGCCGAGCAGTTCTTC. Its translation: CASRRLGQGTAEQFF.

Here the CDR3 reads CASSPQKGRSFGEAFF. The CDR3 nucleotides are TGTGCCAGCTCACCCCAAAAGGGGCGCTCTTTCGGTGAAGCTTTCTTT. V usage is TRBV18 and J usage is TRBJ1-1, with a possible D match to TRBD1 (5 bases). Trimming pared 3 bases from V and 7 bases from J, leaving 21 bases between. In germline, CDR1 is KGHSH, CDR2 LQKENI. This CDR3 spans 16 amino acids. Full variable domain (rest looked up from reference TRBV18 and TRBJ1-1): NAGVMQNPRHLVRRRGQEARLRCSPMKGHSHVYWYRQLPEEGLKFMVYLQKENIIDESGMPKERFSAEFPKEGPSILRIQQVVRGDSAAYFCASSPQKGRSFGEAFFGQGTRLTVV.

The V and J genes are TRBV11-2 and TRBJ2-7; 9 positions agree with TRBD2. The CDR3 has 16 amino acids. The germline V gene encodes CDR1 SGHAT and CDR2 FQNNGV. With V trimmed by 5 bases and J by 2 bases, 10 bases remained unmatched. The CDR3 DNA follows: TGTGCCAGCAGCAGTAGTAGTGGCGGGGGGGCCTACGAGCAGTACTTC. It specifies CASSSSSGGGAYEQYF.

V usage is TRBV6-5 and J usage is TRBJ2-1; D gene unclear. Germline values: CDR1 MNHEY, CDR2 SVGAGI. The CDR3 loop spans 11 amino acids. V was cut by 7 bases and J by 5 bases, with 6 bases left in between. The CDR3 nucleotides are TGTGCCAGCAATCTTCACAATGAGCAGTTCTTC. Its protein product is CASNLHNEQFF.

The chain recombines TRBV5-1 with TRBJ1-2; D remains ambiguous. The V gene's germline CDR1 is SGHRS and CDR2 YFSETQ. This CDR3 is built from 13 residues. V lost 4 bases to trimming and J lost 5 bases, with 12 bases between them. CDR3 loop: CASSVVGQYGYTF. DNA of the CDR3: TGCGCCAGCAGCGTGGTTGGGCAGTATGGCTACACCTTC.

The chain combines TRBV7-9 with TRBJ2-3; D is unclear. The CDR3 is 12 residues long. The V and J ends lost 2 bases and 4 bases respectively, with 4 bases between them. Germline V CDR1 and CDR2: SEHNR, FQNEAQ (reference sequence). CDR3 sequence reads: CASSLSADTQYF. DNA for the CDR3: TGTGCCAGCAGCTTATCGGCAGATACGCAGTATTTT.

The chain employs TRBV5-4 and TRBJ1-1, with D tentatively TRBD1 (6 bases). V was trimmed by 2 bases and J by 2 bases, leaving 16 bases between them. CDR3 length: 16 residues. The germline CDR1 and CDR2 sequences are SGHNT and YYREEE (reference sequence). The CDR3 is CASSFQRGRGNTEAFF. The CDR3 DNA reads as TGTGCCAGCAGCTTTCAACGTGGCAGGGGAAACACTGAAGCTTTCTTT.

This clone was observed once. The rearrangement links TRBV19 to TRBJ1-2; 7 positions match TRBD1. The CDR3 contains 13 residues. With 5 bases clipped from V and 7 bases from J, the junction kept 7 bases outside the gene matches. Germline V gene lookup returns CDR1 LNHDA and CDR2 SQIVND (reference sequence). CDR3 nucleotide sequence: TGTGCCAGTAGTCCCGGGACAGTTTCTGGCTACACCTTC. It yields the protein CASSPGTVSGYTF.

Written as DNA, the CDR3 is TGTGCCACCAGTTCGACAGCCAAAGAGACCCAGTACTTC. This translates into CATSSTAKETQYF. The V and J genes are TRBV15 and TRBJ2-5; D is possibly TRBD1 (5 bases). CDR1 and CDR2 from the germline V gene are LNHNV and YYDKDF (reference sequence). This CDR3 is 13 amino acids long. The V and J ends lost 6 bases and 3 bases respectively, with 11 bases between them. The full variable domain, with the rest looked up from reference TRBV15 and TRBJ2-5, is DAMVIQNPRYQVTQFGKPVTLSCSQTLNHNVMYWYQQKSSQAPKLLFHYYDKDFNNEADTPDNFQSRRPNTSFCFLDIRSPGLGDTAMYLCATSSTAKETQYFGPGTRLLVL.

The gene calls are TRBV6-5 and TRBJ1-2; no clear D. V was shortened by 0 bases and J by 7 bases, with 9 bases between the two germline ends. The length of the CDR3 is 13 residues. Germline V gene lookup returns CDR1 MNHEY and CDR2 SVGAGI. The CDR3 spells CASSYSDRGGYTF. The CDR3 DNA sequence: TGTGCCAGCAGTTACTCTGACCGGGGTGGCTACACCTTC.

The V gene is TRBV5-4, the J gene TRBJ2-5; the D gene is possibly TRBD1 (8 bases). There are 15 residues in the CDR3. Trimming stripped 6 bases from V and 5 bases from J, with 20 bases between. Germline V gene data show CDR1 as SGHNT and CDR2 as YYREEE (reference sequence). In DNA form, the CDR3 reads TGTGCCAGCACCATGCGGACAGGGAGGGCGGAGACCCAGTACTTC. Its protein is CASTMRTGRAETQYF.